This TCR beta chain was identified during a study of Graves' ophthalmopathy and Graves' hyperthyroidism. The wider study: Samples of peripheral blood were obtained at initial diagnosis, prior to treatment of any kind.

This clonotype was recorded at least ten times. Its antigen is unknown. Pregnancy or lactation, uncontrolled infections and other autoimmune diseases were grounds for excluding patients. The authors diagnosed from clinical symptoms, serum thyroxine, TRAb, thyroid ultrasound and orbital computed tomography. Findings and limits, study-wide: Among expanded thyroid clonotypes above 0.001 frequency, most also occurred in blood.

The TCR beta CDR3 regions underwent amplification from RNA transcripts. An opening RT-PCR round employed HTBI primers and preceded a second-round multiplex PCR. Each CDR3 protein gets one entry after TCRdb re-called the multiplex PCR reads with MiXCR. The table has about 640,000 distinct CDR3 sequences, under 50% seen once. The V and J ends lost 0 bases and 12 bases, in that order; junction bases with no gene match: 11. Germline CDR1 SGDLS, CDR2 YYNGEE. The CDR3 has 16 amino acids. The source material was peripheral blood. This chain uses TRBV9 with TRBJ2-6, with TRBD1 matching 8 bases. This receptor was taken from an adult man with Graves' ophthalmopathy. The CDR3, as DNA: TGTGCCAGCAGCGTAGCCCCTGACAGGGGCTTCTCCGTCCTGACTTTC. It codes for CASSVAPDRGFSVLTF. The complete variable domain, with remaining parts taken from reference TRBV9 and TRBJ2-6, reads DSGVTQTPKHLITATGQRVTLRCSPRSGDLSVYWYQQSLDQGLQFLIQYYNGEERAKGNILERFSAQQFPDLHSELNLSSLELGDSALYFCASSVAPDRGFSVLTFGAGSRLTVL.